This TCR beta chain was recorded in a study of blood T cell repertoires in COVID-19. Produced via immunoSEQ multiplex PCR; TCRdb's table is partial and in-frame only. Here the sample spans approximately 300,000 clones, 92% being singletons. This clonotype was sampled from a woman aged 30 to 39 who had recovered from COVID-19. The sample taken for sequencing was PBMCs or T cells enriched from blood (not recorded which).

The CDR3 DNA reads as TGTGCCACCAGCAGAGATTTGGGTCGGGGCTATGGCTACACCTTC. Encoded protein: CATSRDLGRGYGYTF. The chain has TRBV15 and TRBJ1-2; D unclear. CDR1 and CDR2 (germline): LNHNV, YYDKDF (reference sequence). V shed 0 bases and J shed 4 bases, with 12 bases lying between them. This CDR3 contains 15 residues.